The entry that follows covers one T cell receptor beta chain sequence. Its recognized antigen is unknown. Base qualities are missing; no much larger clone stands one base away. The TCR beta CDR3 regions were amplified from the RNA transcripts. For the first round of RT-PCR on the TCR CDR3, the HTBI primer set was used together with the Qiagen OneStep RT-PCR kit. Libraries were constructed in a second round of multiplex PCR, after which size selection and purification were carried out. Libraries were sequenced paired-end with 100 bp reads on an Illumina HiSeq2000. In the source study's methods: Raw data were processed with SOAPnuke, discarding reads with adapters, uncalled bases, mean Phred below 15, or no exact constant-primer or identifier match. High-quality paired reads were merged using COPE v1.2.5, and each unique nucleotide sequence was defined as a clonotype. Clonotypes were aligned to IMGT TRBV, TRBD and TRBJ reference segments using MiTCR v1.1. The analysis included only V-J combinations with a frequency above 0.0001, which together covered 99% to 99.2% of the repertoires. A TCS score was defined as the ratio between F50 (clonal expansion) and ExV (chaos), using BLOSUM62-based TCRdist between CDR3 peptides within each V-J. Welch's t-statistics and random forest reduced around 520 V-J features to about 12, which were used in a naive Bayes classifier (R e1071). The public reads were quality trimmed at Q25 with fastp and then assembled into clones with MiXCR by TCRdb, keeping productive beta chains. Every entry covers one CDR3 protein and lists the most common genes and DNA from its rows. TCRdb's processing, not the authors' own work, is the source of the V and J calls. In this sample the table shows roughly 720,000 distinct CDR3 sequences, around 15% of which occur a single time. The ten largest clones represent roughly 15% of the sample.

A patient counted as having stable Graves' hyperthyroidism if no progression to ophthalmopathy occurred over 18 months of follow-up. Hyperthyroidism patients were newly diagnosed, with disease duration under 2 months, and aged 18 to 65 years. Exclusion was applied to patients with uncontrolled infections, other autoimmune diseases, pregnancy or lactation. Diagnoses were based on clinical symptoms, serum thyroxine and TRAb, thyroid ultrasound and orbital computed tomography. Ficoll-Paque density gradient centrifugation was used to isolate PBMCs from approximately 10 ml of fresh peripheral blood. Trizol reagent was used to extract total RNA, and RNA quality was then checked on an Agilent 2100 Bioanalyzer. The data are from a study of T cells in Graves' hyperthyroidism and ophthalmopathy (dated by TCRdb to about 2019). General notes on the study: Peripheral blood was sampled at the time of initial diagnosis, prior to any treatment. To identify distinguishing TCR V-J signatures, a discovery cohort of about 100 patients was used, comprising 43 with Graves' ophthalmopathy and roughly 60 with stable Graves' hyperthyroidism. Prospective prediction of ophthalmopathy was tested in an independent validation cohort consisting of roughly 19 hyperthyroidism patients and some 16 patients who later progressed to ophthalmopathy. The 90 or so discovery patients were randomly split 7:3 into training and test sets. In six Graves' hyperthyroidism patients, the study also compared T-cell repertoires from thyroid tissue with T-cell repertoires from blood. After sampling, hyperthyroidism patients received methimazole starting at 30 mg daily, and ophthalmopathy patients received high-dose intravenous methylprednisolone. According to the paper, TCR Vbeta CDR3 sequencing was carried out on more than 120 peripheral blood samples, which came from over 40 ophthalmopathy, fewer than 80 hyperthyroidism and around 17 progressor patients. General conclusions and limits of the study: Ophthalmopathy was separated from stable hyperthyroidism by a 13 V-J signature model, with 87.88% sensitivity and about 81% specificity obtained in cross-validation and 80%/75% obtained in testing. During validation, the model predicted progression to ophthalmopathy a median of about 6.3 months ahead of onset, with around 70% sensitivity and 72% to 85% specificity. Most expanded thyroid clonotypes (frequency above 0.001) were also detected in blood, a finding suggesting that blood repertoires may reflect thyroid immune responses. No statistical method was used to set the sample size in advance, and investigators knew the group allocation.

After removal of 9 bases from V and 7 bases from J, the junction retains 9 bases not matched to a gene. The germline V gene (reference sequence) yields LNHDA for CDR1 and SQIVND for CDR2. Counted from cysteine to phenylalanine, this CDR3 has 13 amino acids. The kept DNA is CDR3 alone, 39 bases in frame from the first base. The V gene is TRBV19 and the J gene is TRBJ2-7, and TRBD1 matches 10 of the central bases. This TCR was sampled from a man in his forties or fifties with Graves' hyperthyroidism. Sequences were obtained from blood. The sequenced DNA is TGTGCCAGCCGGGACAGGGGAGCGGAGGAGCAGTACTTC. This encodes CASRDRGAEEQYF.